These 13 T cell receptor beta chains came from one sample sequenced in a study of CD8 T cells in ankylosing spondylitis. MiXCR, applied by TCRdb to the 5' RACE reads, yields one record per CDR3 protein. Of roughly 260,000 distinct CDR3 sequences in the sample, 20% are singletons; the top ten hold 7.5% to 9%. The sequenced material came from blood, either unsorted or a sorted T cell fraction (not recorded which). The receptors stem from a male donor with ankylosing spondylitis or in good health (not recorded which).

In this sample, this clonotype turned up a few times. V usage is TRBV12-3 or TRBV12-4 and J usage is TRBJ1-5; D may be TRBD1 (5 bases). The length of the CDR3 is 14 residues. Trimming stripped 2 bases from V and 6 bases from J, with 11 bases between. The CDR3 coding sequence is TGTGCCAGCAGTTTACGGCAGGGTGTTCAGCCCCAGCATTTT. Translated, it gives CASSLRQGVQPQHF.

This clonotype was seen more than once but under ten times. The chain has TRBV12-3 or TRBV12-4 and TRBJ1-2; D uncertain. V was shortened by 6 bases and J by 4 bases, with 18 bases between the two germline ends. The CDR3 spans 15 residues. DNA of the CDR3: TGTGCCAGCAGCGGGCTCATGGGAACCTCCTATGGCTACACCTTC. This sequence encodes CASSGLMGTSYGYTF.

The V gene is TRBV9, the J gene TRBJ1-2; tentatively, D is TRBD1 (5 bases). The CDR3 runs to 13 residues. Germline V gene sequence: CDR1 SGDLS, CDR2 YYNGEE. The V end was cut by 3 bases, the J end by 7 bases, with 13 bases between. The CDR3 is CASSDAGWGGYTF. CDR3 DNA sequence: TGTGCCAGCAGCGATGCAGGGTGGGGTGGCTACACCTTC.

This chain uses TRBV6-1 with TRBJ1-4; TRBD1 matches at 7 bases. The V and J ends lost 6 bases and 4 bases, in that order; junction bases with no gene match: 2. The CDR3 extends over 13 amino acids. Germline CDR1 and CDR2: MNHNS and SASEGT. CDR3 protein: CASSRDSNEKLFF. The CDR3 DNA follows: TGTGCCAGCAGCCGGGACAGTAATGAAAAACTGTTTTTT.

CDR3 region: CATSPGGAGEQYV. The CDR3 DNA sequence: TGTGCCACCAGCCCAGGGGGTGCGGGCGAGCAGTACGTC. The chain employs TRBV15 and TRBJ2-7; 7 bases fit TRBD1. The CDR3 runs to 13 residues. V lost 5 bases, J lost 6 bases, and 7 bases stayed unmatched. CDR1 LNHNV and CDR2 YYDKDF come from the germline V gene (reference sequence).

The V call is TRBV11-1, the J call TRBJ2-1; D remains unclear. Trimming stripped 4 bases from V and 0 bases from J, with 13 bases between. The CDR3 sequence is 16 residues long. CDR1 and CDR2 (germline): SGHAT, FQDESV (reference sequence). The CDR3 DNA reads TGTGCCAGCAGCTCTATGGGCAGGAGCTCCTACAATGAGCAGTTCTTC. Translating it yields CASSSMGRSSYNEQFF.

The gene calls are TRBV10-3 and TRBJ2-7, with TRBD2 as a possible D gene (5 bases). Trimming pared 2 bases from V and 4 bases from J, leaving 12 bases between. Germline CDR1 reads ENHRY; CDR2 reads SYGVKD. This CDR3 spans 14 amino acids. This CDR3 is CAISEPSRKYEQYV. The CDR3 DNA sequence: TGTGCCATCAGTGAGCCTAGCAGGAAATACGAGCAGTACGTC.

The chain has TRBV6-1 and TRBJ1-2; D may be TRBD1 (6 bases). The CDR3 loop spans 14 amino acids. V lost 6 bases and J 6 bases, leaving 17 bases between the germline ends. The germline gives CDR1 MNHNS, CDR2 SASEGT. The CDR3 loop reads CASSPRGTRDGYTF. The CDR3 DNA follows: TGTGCCAGCAGCCCAAGAGGGACACGAGATGGCTACACCTTC.

This clonotype was detected ten times or more. The CDR3 DNA is TGTGCCATCCAGTCGACAGGGGGCACAGATACGCAGTATTTT. It encodes CAIQSTGGTDTQYF. The chain has TRBV10-3 and TRBJ2-3, with 8 nucleotides matching TRBD1. The germline V gene has CDR1 ENHRY and CDR2 SYGVKD. Unmatched junction bases numbered 5, after V lost 8 bases and J lost 1 base. CDR3 length: 14 residues.

Written as DNA, the CDR3 is TGTGCCAGCAAAGCCCAGTCCCACTCTGGGGCCAACGTCCTGACTTTC. As protein: CASKAQSHSGANVLTF. V gene TRBV14 combines with J gene TRBJ2-6; no reliable D call. The V end was cut by 7 bases, the J end by 0 bases, with 13 bases between. The germline V gene has CDR1 SGHDN and CDR2 FVKESK. There are 16 residues in the CDR3.

This clonotype showed up just a few times. The chain joins TRBV28 to TRBJ2-7; tentatively, D is TRBD1 (6 bases). This CDR3 region has 14 residues. Germline V gives CDR1 MDHEN, CDR2 SYDVKM. V was shortened by 6 bases and J by 2 bases, with 14 bases between the two germline ends. Here the CDR3 reads CASSEGGNTYEQYV. DNA for the CDR3: TGTGCCAGCAGCGAAGGGGGTAATACCTACGAGCAGTACGTC.

The chain combines TRBV9 with TRBJ2-2; TRBD1 might be the D (5 bases). The V gene lost 4 bases and the J gene lost 7 bases, with 14 bases spanning the gap. Germline V CDR1 and CDR2: SGDLS, YYNGEE. This CDR3 is built from 14 residues. The CDR3 nucleotides are TGTGCCAGCAGCCCCGGACAAGGCGTCGGGGAGCTGTTTTTT. Its translation is CASSPGQGVGELFF. The variable domain in full, completed from reference TRBV9 and TRBJ2-2, reads DSGVTQTPKHLITATGQRVTLRCSPRSGDLSVYWYQQSLDQGLQFLIQYYNGEERAKGNILERFSAQQFPDLHSELNLSSLELGDSALYFCASSPGQGVGELFFGEGSRLTVL.

The J gene is TRBJ2-5, the V gene TRBV5-1; D is unresolved. This CDR3 spans 14 amino acids. Germline assignment: CDR1 SGHRS and CDR2 YFSETQ. The V end lost 0 bases, the J end lost 5 bases, and 11 bases lay between the germline ends. CDR3 in DNA: TGCGCCAGCAGCTTGGGAGCCCAAGGGGAGACCCAGTACTTC. Translating it yields CASSLGAQGETQYF.